A selection of T cell receptor beta chains follows, all from one sample in a study of beta chain features in type 1 diabetes. Sequenced by immunoSEQ multiplex PCR; TCRdb stores in-frame clones only, minus some. The table has 300,000 to 400,000 clones, approximately 12% seen once. The sequenced sample consisted of naive CD4+ T cells from blood. These receptors were collected from a woman between 18 and 30 years old with type 1 diabetes. The CDR3 runs from the conserved cysteine through the conserved F or W. Fields, in order: J gene, clone size, V gene, D gene, CDR3 protein, CDR3 DNA. D genes are given only for firm matches. The size field is filled for only some rows; it gives once, few, many or a size class.

>TRBJ2-1|few|TRBV19|TRBD2
CASTGIAGGEDNEQFF
TGTGCCAGTACCGGAATAGCGGGAGGCGAGGACAATGAGCAGTTCTTC
>TRBJ2-1|few|TRBV7-9|TRBD2
CASSLVGTSGRREQFF
TGTGCCAGCAGCTTAGTGGGGACTAGCGGGAGACGGGAGCAGTTCTTC
>TRBJ2-1|few|TRBV7-2|-
CASSRNGASSYNEQFF
TGTGCCAGCAGCCGAAATGGGGCCTCCTCCTACAATGAGCAGTTCTTC
>TRBJ2-7|-|TRBV28|-
CASSSSGQGAHEQYF
-
>TRBJ2-5|-|TRBV28|TRBD2
CASSLPSGRAGLRETQYF
TGTGCCAGCAGTTTACCTAGCGGGAGGGCCGGGCTGAGGGAGACCCAGTACTTC
>TRBJ2-1|few|TRBV19|TRBD2
CASSTPGLAGVGDEQFF
TGTGCCAGTAGTACGCCGGGACTAGCGGGAGTTGGGGATGAGCAGTTCTTC
>TRBJ2-1|-|TRBV5-1|TRBD2
CASSLTSGRVRVDEQFF
TGCGCCAGCAGTTTGACTAGCGGGAGGGTCAGGGTAGATGAGCAGTTCTTC
>TRBJ2-1|few|TRBV4-1|-
CASSQERAGSYNEQFF
TGCGCCAGCAGCCAAGAAAGAGCGGGCTCCTACAATGAGCAGTTCTTC
>TRBJ2-7|-|TRBV29-1|TRBD2
CSVVGLAGGAYEQYF
TGCAGCGTAGTTGGACTAGCGGGAGGCGCCTACGAGCAGTACTTC
>TRBJ2-1|few|TRBV7-9|-
CASSLTRSSYNEQFF
TGTGCCAGCAGCTTAACCAGGTCTTCCTACAATGAGCAGTTCTTC
>TRBJ2-2|few|TRBV18|-
CASSPTRDTGELFF
TGTGCCAGCTCACCAACTAGGGACACCGGGGAGCTGTTTTTT
>TRBJ2-3|-|TRBV6-5|-
CASSFGRRSSTDTQYF
TGTGCCAGCAGTTTCGGGAGAAGATCTAGCACAGATACGCAGTATTTT
>TRBJ2-3|-|TRBV2|TRBD2
CASEYSGTSTDTQYF
TGTGCCAGCGAATATAGCGGGACCTCCACAGATACGCAGTATTTT
>TRBJ1-2|-|TRBV11-3|TRBD1
CASSPGGFGYTF
TGTGCCAGCAGCCCAGGGGGCTTTGGCTACACCTTC
>TRBJ1-5|few|TRBV18|-
CASSGGGVGNQPQHF
TGTGCCAGCTCGGGCGGAGGGGTTGGGAATCAGCCCCAGCATTTT
>TRBJ2-1|-|TRBV28|-
CASRPLRPSSYNEQFF
TGTGCCAGCAGACCTCTGCGGCCCTCTTCCTACAATGAGCAGTTCTTC
>TRBJ2-5|-|TRBV5-4|TRBD2
CASSLELAGGRETQYF
TGTGCCAGCAGCTTGGAACTAGCGGGAGGGCGCGAGACCCAGTACTTC
>TRBJ2-1|-|TRBV27|TRBD1
CASSPTGLNEQFF
TGTGCCAGCAGTCCGACAGGGTTGAATGAGCAGTTCTTC
>TRBJ2-5|few|TRBV19|TRBD2
CASSEGGGSRETQYF
TGTGCCAGTAGTGAGGGTGGCGGGAGCCGAGAGACCCAGTACTTC
>TRBJ2-3|few|TRBV7-2|TRBD2
CASSLFGLAGDTQYF
TGTGCCAGCAGCCTGTTTGGGCTAGCGGGGGATACGCAGTATTTT
>TRBJ2-7|few|TRBV29-1|-
CSVNAGYEQYF
TGCAGCGTGAACGCAGGCTACGAGCAGTACTTC
>TRBJ2-2|-|TRBV11-2|-
CASSSDSFIGELFF
TGTGCCAGCAGCTCCGACAGTTTCATCGGGGAGCTGTTTTTT
>TRBJ1-2|-|TRBV9|-
CASSDPRGNYGYTF
TGTGCCAGCAGCGACCCCAGAGGAAACTATGGCTACACCTTC
>TRBJ2-5|-|TRBV28|TRBD2
CASSSGLAGETQYF
TGTGCCAGCAGTTCCGGACTAGCGGGAGAGACCCAGTACTTC
>TRBJ2-1|few|TRBV20-1|TRBD2
CSAPVAGGEFF
TGCAGTGCCCCCGTCGCGGGAGGGGAATTCTTC
>TRBJ2-7|few|TRBV4-1|TRBD1
CASSQGQGIYEQYF
TGCGCCAGCAGCCAAGGACAGGGAATCTACGAGCAGTACTTC
>TRBJ2-2|-|TRBV29-1|TRBD2
CSVAGTSGTGELFF
TGCAGCGTCGCTGGGACTAGCGGGACCGGGGAGCTGTTTTTT
>TRBJ2-3|-|TRBV11-3|-
CASSSGQGNTDTQYF
TGTGCCAGCAGCTCGGGTCAGGGGAACACAGATACGCAGTATTTT
>TRBJ2-3|-|TRBV5-1|-
CASRTVLLTDTQYF
TGCGCCAGCAGAACAGTCCTCCTCACAGATACGCAGTATTTT
>TRBJ2-7|few|TRBV18|TRBD2
CASSPGTSGIPSYEQYF
TGTGCCAGCTCACCAGGGACTAGCGGGATCCCCTCCTACGAGCAGTACTTC
>TRBJ1-1|few|TRBV2|-
CASRGGLYTEAFF
TGTGCCAGCAGGGGAGGACTCTACACTGAAGCTTTCTTT
>TRBJ2-7|-|TRBV28|TRBD1
CASSPGGFTGGRYEQYF
TGTGCCAGCAGCCCCGGGGGATTTACAGGGGGCCGCTACGAGCAGTACTTC
>TRBJ2-7|-|TRBV28|-
CASQADLYEQYF
TGTGCCAGTCAAGCGGATCTCTACGAGCAGTACTTC
>TRBJ1-4|few|TRBV4-3|TRBD1
CASSQAWDSTNEKLFF
TGCGCCAGCAGCCAAGCTTGGGACAGCACTAATGAAAAACTGTTTTTT
>TRBJ2-5|few|TRBV7-2|TRBD2
CASREPRGLVETQYF
TGTGCCAGCAGGGAACCGCGAGGACTAGTAGAGACCCAGTACTTC
>TRBJ1-5|-|TRBV18|TRBD1
CASSKDRANQPQHF
TGTGCCAGCTCAAAGGACAGGGCCAATCAGCCCCAGCATTTT
>TRBJ2-5|many|TRBV29-1|TRBD2
CSVTGLAGEETQYF
TGCAGCGTTACGGGACTAGCGGGAGAGGAGACCCAGTACTTC
>TRBJ2-1|-|TRBV7-2|TRBD2
CASSAGTSGSYSYNEQFF
TGTGCCAGCAGCGCCGGGACTAGCGGGTCTTACTCCTACAATGAGCAGTTCTTC
>TRBJ2-7|-|TRBV6-5|-
CASSEQDTPYEQYF
TGTGCCAGCAGTGAGCAGGACACCCCCTACGAGCAGTACTTC
>TRBJ2-1|-|TRBV7-8|-
CASSLAGGLDEQFF
TGTGCCAGCAGCTTAGCGGGAGGCCTGGATGAGCAGTTCTTC
>TRBJ2-3|-|TRBV5-1|-
CASSSGTSGTDTQYF
TGCGCCAGCAGCTCCGGGACATCCGGCACAGATACGCAGTATTTT
>TRBJ2-1|-|TRBV9|TRBD2
CASSERLAGALEQFF
TGTGCCAGCAGCGAACGACTAGCGGGAGCCCTAGAGCAGTTCTTC
>TRBJ2-3|few|TRBV30|TRBD2
CAWSRLAGGTDTQYF
TGTGCCTGGAGTCGACTAGCGGGAGGAACAGATACGCAGTATTTT
>TRBJ2-3|-|TRBV4-2|TRBD2
CASSLTGTSGSGRTDTQYF
TGTGCCAGCAGCCTTACCGGGACTAGCGGGAGCGGGCGCACAGATACGCAGTATTTT
>TRBJ1-2|few|TRBV11-2|-
CASSLAFRGLRGYTF
TGTGCCAGCAGCTTAGCCTTCAGAGGGTTACGGGGCTACACCTTC
>TRBJ2-1|few|TRBV7-9|-
CASSFLGIYNEQFF
TGTGCCAGCAGCTTTCTCGGTATATACAATGAGCAGTTCTTC
>TRBJ2-5|-|TRBV30|TRBD1
CAWSPPDRGKTQYF
TGTGCCTGGAGTCCGCCGGACAGGGGCAAGACCCAGTACTTC